Below, 5 T cell receptor beta chains from the same sample are listed, as sequenced in a study of T cells after posttransplantation cyclophosphamide. Sampled 1 year posttransplant, controls received myeloablative marrow transplants, methotrexate and a calcineurin inhibitor. TCRdb's table, derived via immunoSEQ multiplex PCR, lists solely in-frame clones and lacks some. The data contain 9,000 to 15,000 clones, approximately 82% of them singletons. The sample in question was PBMCs, obtained 367 days after allogeneic stem cell transplant with calcineurin inhibitor and methotrexate. These receptors all stem from a male patient in his thirties who received an allogeneic stem cell transplant from an unrelated donor, was CMV-positive, and had acute GVHD only. Some T cells may be the graft donor's.

The chain is built from TRBV27 and TRBJ1-2; perhaps TRBD1 as D (6 bases). This CDR3 is built from 14 residues. Germline CDR1 MNHEY, CDR2 SMNVEV (reference sequence). Trimming removed 5 bases at V and 2 bases at J, with 12 bases between. CDR3: CASSAQGTNYGYTF. CDR3 in DNA: TGTGCCAGCAGTGCACAGGGAACGAACTATGGCTACACCTTC.

This clone turned up a few times. The chain uses TRBV19 and TRBJ2-2, with 9 bases aligning to TRBD1. Germline V lookup: CDR1 LNHDA, CDR2 SQIVND (reference sequence). The V and J ends lost 5 bases and 5 bases, in that order; junction bases with no gene match: 15. This CDR3 comprises 18 residues. The CDR3 protein is CASSFTFIRTGDTGELFF. CDR3 DNA: TGTGCCAGTAGTTTCACTTTTATCCGGACAGGGGATACCGGGGAGCTGTTTTTT. Full variable domain (outside the CDR3, taken from reference TRBV19 and TRBJ2-2): DGGITQSPKYLFRKEGQNVTLSCEQNLNHDAMYWYRQDPGQGLRLIYYSQIVNDFQKGDIAEGYSVSREKKESFPLTVTSAQKNPTAFYLCASSFTFIRTGDTGELFFGEGSRLTVL.

The chain links TRBV29-1 to TRBJ1-3, with D uncertain. Between the trimmed V and J ends, which lost 5 bases and 0 bases, there was a span of 5 bases. This CDR3 is built from 12 residues. Germline CDR1 and CDR2: SQVTM and ANQGSEA. Written as DNA, the CDR3 is TGCAGCGTTCGAGTCTCTGGAAACACCATATATTTT. Translating gives CSVRVSGNTIYF.

V usage is TRBV6-1 and J usage is TRBJ1-4; 7 bases map to TRBD1. Germline loops: CDR1 MNHNS, CDR2 SASEGT. The CDR3 is made up of 14 amino acids. V lost 6 bases, J lost 7 bases, and 8 bases stayed unmatched. The CDR3 loop reads CASRTDRMGEKLFF. Written as DNA, the CDR3 is TGTGCCAGCAGGACGGACAGGATGGGTGAAAAACTGTTTTTT.

This chain connects TRBV5-4 to TRBJ1-4; a possible D gene is TRBD1 (5 bases). The CDR3 is made up of 15 amino acids. CDR1 and CDR2 from the germline V gene are SGHNT and YYREEE (reference sequence). Trimming shortened V by 4 bases and J by 0 bases, and 10 bases separated the two germline ends. The CDR3 is CASSKWGSTNEKLFF. As DNA, the CDR3 is TGTGCCAGCAGCAAGTGGGGCTCAACTAATGAAAAACTGTTTTTT.